Below, 7 T cell receptor beta chains from the same sample are listed, as sequenced in a study of OX40 agonist ivuxolimab in advanced cancers. TCRdb keeps only in-frame clones here, not all; method: immunoSEQ multiplex PCR. The data hold some 49,000 clones, with 80% to 90% observed a single time. The material was CD4+ or CD8+ T cells sorted from blood, obtained in a trial of the OX40 agonist ivuxolimab. These receptors were collected from an adult with an advanced solid tumor such as melanoma, head and neck, liver or kidney cancer.

The gene calls are TRBV19 and TRBJ1-1, with 8 bases fitting TRBD1. The CDR3 contains 13 residues. J lost 3 bases, V lost 6 bases, and 3 bases had no gene match. Germline CDR1 is LNHDA and CDR2 is SQIVND (reference sequence). The CDR3 protein is CASSSDRDTEAFF. The CDR3 DNA sequence: TGTGCCAGTAGCTCGGACAGGGACACTGAAGCTTTCTTT.

CDR3 sequence reads: CASTGGGGYEQYF. DNA for the CDR3: TGCGCCTCCACCGGGGGGGGTGGATACGAGCAGTACTTC. The J gene is TRBJ2-7, the V gene TRBV10-2; 8 bases line up with TRBD2. CDR3 length equals 13 residues. Germline CDR1 and CDR2: WSHSY and SAAADI. V lost 11 bases to trimming and J lost 4 bases; unmatched junction nucleotides: 10.

The chain recombines TRBV11-3 with TRBJ2-1; D possibly corresponds to TRBD2 (6 bases). This CDR3 contains 13 residues. The germline V and J ends were trimmed by 5 bases and 6 bases, with 11 bases remaining between them. The germline V gene has CDR1 SGHNT and CDR2 YENEEA. CDR3 residues: CASSGRLVNEQFF. In DNA form, the CDR3 reads TGTGCCAGCAGCGGCCGACTAGTCAATGAGCAGTTCTTC.

The chain joins TRBV2 to TRBJ1-4; no clear D gene. This CDR3 is built from 14 residues. V lost 4 bases and J 10 bases, leaving 16 bases between the germline ends. Germline V lookup: CDR1 SNHLY, CDR2 FYNNEI. The CDR3 DNA reads TGTGCCAGCAGTGGGAACACCCCCTTTGGAAAACTGTTTTTT. Its protein product is CASSGNTPFGKLFF.

This clone was observed a single time. This rearrangement joins TRBV6-1 to TRBJ2-7; 14 bases are a match to TRBD2. J lost 2 bases, V lost 1 base, and 1 base had no gene match. This CDR3 comprises 16 residues. In germline, CDR1 is MNHNS, CDR2 SASEGT. CDR3 sequence reads: CASSEVGLAGAYEQYF. The CDR3 bases are TGTGCCAGCAGTGAAGTGGGACTAGCGGGAGCCTACGAGCAGTACTTC.

This CDR3 is CASRVEGSSSEAFF. The CDR3 DNA reads TGTGCCAGCAGGGTGGAGGGTTCGAGTAGTGAAGCTTTCTTT. The chain recombines TRBV7-2 with TRBJ1-1; D remains unclear. V was trimmed by 6 bases and J by 7 bases, leaving 18 bases between them. The CDR3 has 14 amino acids. The germline V gene has CDR1 SGHTA and CDR2 FQGNSA.

J is TRBJ2-1 and V is TRBV12-5, with D hard to call. The CDR3 consists of 14 residues. Germline lookup yields CDR1 LGHNT and CDR2 FRNRAP. Deletions cut 0 bases from V and 13 bases from J, with 16 bases between. CDR3 coding DNA: TGTGCTAGTGGTTTGGTGCCCTTAGGGTCCGAACAGTTCTTC. The encoded protein is CASGLVPLGSEQFF. The full variable domain, completed using reference TRBV12-5 and TRBJ2-1, is DARVTQTPRHKVTEMGQEVTMRCQPILGHNTVFWYRQTMMQGLELLAYFRNRAPLDDSGMPKDRFSAEMPDATLATLKIQPSEPRDSAVYFCASGLVPLGSEQFFGPGTRLTVL.